These T cell receptor beta chains were read from a single sample in a study of T cell changes during pregnancy in multiple sclerosis. Using immunoSEQ multiplex PCR, the repertoire was profiled, and TCRdb retains in-frame clones only, with some absent. The table shows fewer than 40,000 clones, with roughly nine tenths occurring only once. The sample consisted of CD8+ T cells from peripheral blood mononuclear cells, taken in the second trimester of pregnancy. The receptors were sampled from a female donor with multiple sclerosis, enrolled in a pregnancy study. The conserved cysteine and the conserved F or W are not part of the CDR3 here. Fields, in order: D gene, J gene, V gene, CDR3 protein. The D gene is left open where the match is weak.

D: TRBD2; J: TRBJ2-1; V: TRBV10-1; CDR3: ASSAREDYEQF
D: -; J: TRBJ1-4; V: TRBV4-1; CDR3: ASSLFSTRDEKLF
D: TRBD1; J: TRBJ1-5; V: TRBV27; CDR3: ASSQGQGGNQPQH
D: TRBD1; J: TRBJ1-2; V: TRBV19; CDR3: ASSRDRGWYT
D: TRBD1; J: TRBJ1-1; V: TRBV27; CDR3: ATFYRGPDTEAF
D: -; J: TRBJ1-1; V: TRBV7-9; CDR3: ASSLPGINTEAF
D: -; J: TRBJ1-2; V: TRBV14; CDR3: ASSQVGGFNYGYT
D: TRBD1; J: TRBJ2-1; V: TRBV9; CDR3: ASSAPPRDRVLDNEQF
D: TRBD2; J: TRBJ2-7; V: TRBV4-1; CDR3: ASSEGPSASGTEQY
D: TRBD2; J: TRBJ2-3; V: TRBV4-1; CDR3: ASSQGLGPDTQY
D: -; J: TRBJ2-1; V: TRBV7-2; CDR3: ASSLSQGTIYNEQF
D: TRBD1; J: TRBJ1-5; V: TRBV28; CDR3: ASSHDRGPYSNQPQH
D: -; J: TRBJ2-5; V: TRBV2; CDR3: AILDRPRETQY
D: -; J: TRBJ2-7; V: TRBV19; CDR3: ASSLRVDYEQY
D: -; J: TRBJ1-1; V: TRBV14; CDR3: ASSQDGRGNTEAF
D: -; J: TRBJ1-2; V: TRBV6-1; CDR3: ASSTTGPNYGYT
D: -; J: TRBJ2-7; V: TRBV5-5; CDR3: ASSPTTVPNSYEQY
D: TRBD2; J: TRBJ2-7; V: TRBV28; CDR3: ASDSGSYEQY
D: TRBD2; J: TRBJ2-7; V: TRBV5-1; CDR3: ASSLPLAGGLYEQY
D: -; J: TRBJ1-2; V: TRBV9; CDR3: ASSVEARQHPSGYT
D: TRBD2; J: TRBJ2-1; V: TRBV6-5; CDR3: ASSPLAGGSNEQF
D: TRBD2; J: TRBJ2-3; V: TRBV7-8; CDR3: ASSLQLAGLDTQY
D: -; J: TRBJ1-1; V: TRBV11-1; CDR3: ASSSHRGFNTEAF
D: -; J: TRBJ2-3; V: TRBV28; CDR3: ASSLDLSADTQY
D: TRBD1; J: TRBJ1-1; V: TRBV4-2; CDR3: ASSQDLGTGAEAF
D: -; J: TRBJ1-2; V: TRBV2; CDR3: ASRSRGYT
D: -; J: TRBJ2-2; V: TRBV27; CDR3: ASSLPVGELF
D: -; J: TRBJ2-7; V: TRBV5-1; CDR3: ASSPGALSYEQY
D: -; J: TRBJ1-4; V: TRBV25-1; CDR3: ASSDRGATNEKLF
D: -; J: TRBJ2-1; V: TRBV4-1; CDR3: ASSHFRSGSYNEQF
D: TRBD1; J: TRBJ2-5; V: TRBV7-9; CDR3: ASSSDRGQETQY
D: TRBD1; J: TRBJ1-1; V: TRBV2; CDR3: ASSVGQGALTEAF
D: TRBD1; J: TRBJ1-1; V: TRBV7-9; CDR3: ASSGTGGMNTEAF
D: -; J: TRBJ2-1; V: TRBV5-1; CDR3: ASSPSQGPPQVYNEQF
D: TRBD1; J: TRBJ1-1; V: TRBV19; CDR3: ASSFGTENTEAF